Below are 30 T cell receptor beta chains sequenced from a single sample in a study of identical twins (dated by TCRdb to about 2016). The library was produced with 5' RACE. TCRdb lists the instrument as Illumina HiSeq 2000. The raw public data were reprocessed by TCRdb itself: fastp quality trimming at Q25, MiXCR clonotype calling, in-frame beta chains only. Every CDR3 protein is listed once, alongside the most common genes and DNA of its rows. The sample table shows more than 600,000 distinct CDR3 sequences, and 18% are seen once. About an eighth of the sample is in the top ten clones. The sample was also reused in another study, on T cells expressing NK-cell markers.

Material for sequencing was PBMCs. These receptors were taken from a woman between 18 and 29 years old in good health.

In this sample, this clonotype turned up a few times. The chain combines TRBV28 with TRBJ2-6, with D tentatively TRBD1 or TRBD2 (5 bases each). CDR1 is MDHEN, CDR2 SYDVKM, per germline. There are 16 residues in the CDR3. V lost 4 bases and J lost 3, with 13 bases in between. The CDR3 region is CASSSIFGGGANVLTF. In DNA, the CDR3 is TGTGCCAGCAGTTCTATCTTTGGGGGTGGGGCCAACGTCCTGACTTTC.

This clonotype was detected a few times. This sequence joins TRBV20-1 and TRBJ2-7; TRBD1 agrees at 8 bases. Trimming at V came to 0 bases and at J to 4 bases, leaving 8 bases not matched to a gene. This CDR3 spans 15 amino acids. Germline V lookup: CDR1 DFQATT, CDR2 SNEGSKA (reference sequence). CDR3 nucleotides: TGCAGTGCTAGAGATCCCGGGACAGGACCGTACGAGCAGTACTTC. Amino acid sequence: CSARDPGTGPYEQYF.

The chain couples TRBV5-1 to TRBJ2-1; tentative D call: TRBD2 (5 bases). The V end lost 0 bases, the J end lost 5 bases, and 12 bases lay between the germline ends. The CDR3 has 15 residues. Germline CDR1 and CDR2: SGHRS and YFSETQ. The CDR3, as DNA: TGCGCCAGCAGCTTGGGTAGCGCCAGTAACAATGAGCAGTTCTTC. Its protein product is CASSLGSASNNEQFF.

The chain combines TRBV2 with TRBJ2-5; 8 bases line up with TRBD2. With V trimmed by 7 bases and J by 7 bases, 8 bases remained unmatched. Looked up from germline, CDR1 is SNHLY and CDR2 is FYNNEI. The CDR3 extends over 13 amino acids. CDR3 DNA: TGTGCCAGCACTGGGAGGCTAGCGGGGACCCAGTACTTC. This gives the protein CASTGRLAGTQYF.

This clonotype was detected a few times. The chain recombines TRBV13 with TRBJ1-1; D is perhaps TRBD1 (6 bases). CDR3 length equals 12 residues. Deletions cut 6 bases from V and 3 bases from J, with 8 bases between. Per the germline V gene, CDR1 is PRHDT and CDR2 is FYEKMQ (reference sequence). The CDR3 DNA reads TGTGCCAGCAGATCAGGGGACACTGAAGCTTTCTTT. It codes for CASRSGDTEAFF. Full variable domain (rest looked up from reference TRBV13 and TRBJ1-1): AAGVIQSPRHLIKEKRETATLKCYPIPRHDTVYWYQQGPGQDPQFLISFYEKMQSDKGSIPDRFSAQQFSDYHSELNMSSLELGDSALYFCASRSGDTEAFFGQGTRLTVV.

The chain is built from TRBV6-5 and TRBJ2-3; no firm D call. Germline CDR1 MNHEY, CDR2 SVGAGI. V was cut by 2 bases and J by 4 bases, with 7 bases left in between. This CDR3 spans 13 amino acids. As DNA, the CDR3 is TGTGCCAGCAGTTACCGTGGATCAGATACGCAGTATTTT. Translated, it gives CASSYRGSDTQYF.

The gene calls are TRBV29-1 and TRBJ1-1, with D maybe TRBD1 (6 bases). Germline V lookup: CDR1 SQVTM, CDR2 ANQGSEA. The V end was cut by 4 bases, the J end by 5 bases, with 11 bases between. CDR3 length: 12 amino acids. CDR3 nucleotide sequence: TGCAGCGTTGTTAAAGGGGGAACTGAAGCTTTCTTT. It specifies CSVVKGGTEAFF.

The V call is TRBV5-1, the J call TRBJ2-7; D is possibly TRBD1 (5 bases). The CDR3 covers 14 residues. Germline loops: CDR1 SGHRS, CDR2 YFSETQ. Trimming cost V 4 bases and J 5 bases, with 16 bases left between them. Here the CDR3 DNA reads TGCGCCAGCAGCCCGGGCAGGGAAGCCAACGAGCAGTACTTC. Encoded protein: CASSPGREANEQYF.

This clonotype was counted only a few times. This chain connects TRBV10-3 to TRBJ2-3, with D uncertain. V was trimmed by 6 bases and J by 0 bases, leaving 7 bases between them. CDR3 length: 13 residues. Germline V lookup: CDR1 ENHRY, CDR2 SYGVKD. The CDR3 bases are TGTGCCATCAGCCTGAGTAGCACAGATACGCAGTATTTT. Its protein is CAISLSSTDTQYF.

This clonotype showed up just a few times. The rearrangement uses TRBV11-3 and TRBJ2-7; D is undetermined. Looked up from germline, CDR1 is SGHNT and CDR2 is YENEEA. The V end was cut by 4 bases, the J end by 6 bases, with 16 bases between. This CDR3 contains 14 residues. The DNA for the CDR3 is TGTGCCAGCAGCTCCGAGGTGAGGCGAGGCGAGCAGTACTTC. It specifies CASSSEVRRGEQYF.

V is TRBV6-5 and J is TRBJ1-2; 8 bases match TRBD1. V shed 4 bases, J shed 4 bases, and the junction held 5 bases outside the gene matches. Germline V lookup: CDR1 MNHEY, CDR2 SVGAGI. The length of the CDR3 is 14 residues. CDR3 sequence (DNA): TGTGCCAGCAGTTCGACAGGGGCTTTCTATGGCTACACCTTC. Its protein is CASSSTGAFYGYTF.

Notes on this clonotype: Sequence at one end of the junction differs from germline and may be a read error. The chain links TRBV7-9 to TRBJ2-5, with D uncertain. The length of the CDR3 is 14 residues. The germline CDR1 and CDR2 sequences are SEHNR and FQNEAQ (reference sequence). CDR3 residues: CASSPTPHSETHYF. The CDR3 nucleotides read TGTGCCAGCAGCCCCACCCCCCACAGTGAGACCCATTACTTC.

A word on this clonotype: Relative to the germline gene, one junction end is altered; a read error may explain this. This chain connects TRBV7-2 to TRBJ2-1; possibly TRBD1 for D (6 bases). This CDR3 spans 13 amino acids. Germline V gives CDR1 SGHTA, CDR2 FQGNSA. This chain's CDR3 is CASSRLRGTYKVF. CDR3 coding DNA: TGTGCCAGCAGCCGCCTAAGGGGGACGTACAAAGTCTTC.

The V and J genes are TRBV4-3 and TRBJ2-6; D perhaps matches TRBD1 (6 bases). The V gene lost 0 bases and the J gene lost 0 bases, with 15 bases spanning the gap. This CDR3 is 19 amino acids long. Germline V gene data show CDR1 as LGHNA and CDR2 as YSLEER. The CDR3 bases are TGCGCCAGCAGCCAAGATTACAACAGGGAACTCTCTGGGGCCAACGTCCTGACTTTC. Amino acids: CASSQDYNRELSGANVLTF.

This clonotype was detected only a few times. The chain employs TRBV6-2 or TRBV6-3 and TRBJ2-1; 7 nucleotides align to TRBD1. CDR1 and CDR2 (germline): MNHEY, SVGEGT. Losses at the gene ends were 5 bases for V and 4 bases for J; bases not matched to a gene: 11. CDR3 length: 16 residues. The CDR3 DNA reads TGTGCCAGCAGTGCGGCGACAGGGACAAATTACAATGAGCAGTTCTTC. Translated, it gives CASSAATGTNYNEQFF.

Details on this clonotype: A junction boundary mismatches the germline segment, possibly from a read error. The CDR3 bases are TGTGCTAGCAGCTTAGGAGGGACTAGCTATGGAGAGACCCAGTACTTC. Translating it yields CASSLGGTSYGETQYF. The V gene is TRBV7-7, the J gene TRBJ2-5; TRBD2 matches 9 bases. The CDR3 has 16 amino acids. The germline V gene has CDR1 SSHAT and CDR2 FNYEAQ (reference sequence).

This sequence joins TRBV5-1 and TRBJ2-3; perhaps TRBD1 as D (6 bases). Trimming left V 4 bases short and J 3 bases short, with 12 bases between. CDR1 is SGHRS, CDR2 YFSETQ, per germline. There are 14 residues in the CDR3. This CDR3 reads CASSVQGRTDTQYF. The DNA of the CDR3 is TGCGCCAGCAGCGTCCAGGGGAGAACAGATACGCAGTATTTT.

The DNA of the CDR3 is TGTGCCATCAGCAGACAGCAGGCAGATACGCAGTATTTT. Protein product: CAISRQQADTQYF. The genes are TRBV10-3 and TRBJ2-3, with TRBD1 as a possible D gene (5 bases). This CDR3 contains 13 residues. The V end lost 6 bases, the J end lost 4 bases, and 11 bases lay between the germline ends. Germline CDR1 reads ENHRY; CDR2 reads SYGVKD.

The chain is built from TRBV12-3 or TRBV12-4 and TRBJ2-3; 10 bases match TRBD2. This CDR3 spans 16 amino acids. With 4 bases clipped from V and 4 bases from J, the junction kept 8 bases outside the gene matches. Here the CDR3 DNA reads TGTGCCAGCAGTTCTCGAGCGGGAGGGTTCTCAGATACGCAGTATTTT. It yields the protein CASSSRAGGFSDTQYF.

CDR3 sequence (DNA): TGCGCCAGCAGCTTTCCCACTAGCGGGAGGTCCCAAGAGACCCAGTACTTC. Translation: CASSFPTSGRSQETQYF. The chain carries TRBV5-1 and TRBJ2-5, with 12 bases matching TRBD2. The germline gives CDR1 SGHRS, CDR2 YFSETQ. This CDR3 contains 17 residues. Trimming cost V 2 bases and J 1 base; bases outside gene matches: 6.

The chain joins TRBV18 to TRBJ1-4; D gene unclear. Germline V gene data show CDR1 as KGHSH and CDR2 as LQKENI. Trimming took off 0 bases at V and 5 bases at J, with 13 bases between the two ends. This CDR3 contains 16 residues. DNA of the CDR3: TGTGCCAGCTCACCACCGAGGTGGAGAGGAAATGAAAAACTGTTTTTT. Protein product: CASSPPRWRGNEKLFF. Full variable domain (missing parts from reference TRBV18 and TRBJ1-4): NAGVMQNPRHLVRRRGQEARLRCSPMKGHSHVYWYRQLPEEGLKFMVYLQKENIIDESGMPKERFSAEFPKEGPSILRIQQVVRGDSAAYFCASSPPRWRGNEKLFFGSGTQLSVL.

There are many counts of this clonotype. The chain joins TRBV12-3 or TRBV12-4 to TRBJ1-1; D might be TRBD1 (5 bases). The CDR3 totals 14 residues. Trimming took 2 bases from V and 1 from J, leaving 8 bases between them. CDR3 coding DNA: TGTGCCAGCAGTTTATCGACAGCGAACACTGAAGCTTTCTTT. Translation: CASSLSTANTEAFF.

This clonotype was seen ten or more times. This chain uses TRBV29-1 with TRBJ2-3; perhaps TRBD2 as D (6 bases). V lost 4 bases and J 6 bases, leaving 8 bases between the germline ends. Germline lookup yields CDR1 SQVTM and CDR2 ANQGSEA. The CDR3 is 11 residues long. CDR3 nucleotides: TGCAGCGTTGTCCTAGCGGATACGCAGTATTTT. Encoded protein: CSVVLADTQYF.

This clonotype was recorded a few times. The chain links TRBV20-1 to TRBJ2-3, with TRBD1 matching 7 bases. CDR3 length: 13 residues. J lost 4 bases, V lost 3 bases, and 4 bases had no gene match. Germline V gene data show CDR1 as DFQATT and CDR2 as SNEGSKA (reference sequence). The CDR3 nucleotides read TGCAGTGCTAGTAGACAGGGCGCAGATACGCAGTATTTT. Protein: CSASRQGADTQYF.

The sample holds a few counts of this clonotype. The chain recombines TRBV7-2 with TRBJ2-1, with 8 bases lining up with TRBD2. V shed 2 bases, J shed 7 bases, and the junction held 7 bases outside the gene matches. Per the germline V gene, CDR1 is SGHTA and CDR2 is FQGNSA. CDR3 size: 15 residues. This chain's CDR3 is CASSLYSGRENEQFF. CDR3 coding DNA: TGTGCCAGCAGCTTATACAGCGGGAGAGAAAATGAGCAGTTCTTC.

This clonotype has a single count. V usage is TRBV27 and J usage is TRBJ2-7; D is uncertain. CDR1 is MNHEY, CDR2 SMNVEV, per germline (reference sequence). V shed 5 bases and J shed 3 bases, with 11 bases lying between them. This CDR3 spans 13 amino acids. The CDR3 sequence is CASSVRADYEQYF. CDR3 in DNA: TGTGCCAGCAGTGTCCGGGCGGACTACGAGCAGTACTTC.

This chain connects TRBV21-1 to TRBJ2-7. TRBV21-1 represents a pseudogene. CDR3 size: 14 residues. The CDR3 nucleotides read TGTGCCAGCAGCAAAGTTGGCAGGCACTACGAGCAGTACTTC. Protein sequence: CASSKVGRHYEQYF.

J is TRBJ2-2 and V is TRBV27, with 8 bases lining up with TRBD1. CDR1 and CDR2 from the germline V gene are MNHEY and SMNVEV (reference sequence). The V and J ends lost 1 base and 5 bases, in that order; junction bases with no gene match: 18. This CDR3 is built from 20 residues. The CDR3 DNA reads TGTGCCAGCAGTTTATATCCCCCGAGAGCAGGGGGCAAGGTAACCGGGGAGCTGTTTTTT. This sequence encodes CASSLYPPRAGGKVTGELFF.

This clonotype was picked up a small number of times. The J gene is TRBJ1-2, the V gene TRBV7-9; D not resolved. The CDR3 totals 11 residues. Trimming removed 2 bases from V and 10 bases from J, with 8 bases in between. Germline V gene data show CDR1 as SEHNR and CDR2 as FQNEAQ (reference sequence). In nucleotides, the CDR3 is TGTGCCAGCAGCTTAAATTGGTTCTACACCTTC. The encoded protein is CASSLNWFYTF.

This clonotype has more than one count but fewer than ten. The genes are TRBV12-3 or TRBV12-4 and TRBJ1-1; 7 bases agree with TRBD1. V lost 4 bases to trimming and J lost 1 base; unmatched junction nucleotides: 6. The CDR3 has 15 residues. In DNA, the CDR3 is TGTGCCAGCAGTTGGACAGGAACGAAGAACACTGAAGCTTTCTTT. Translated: CASSWTGTKNTEAFF.